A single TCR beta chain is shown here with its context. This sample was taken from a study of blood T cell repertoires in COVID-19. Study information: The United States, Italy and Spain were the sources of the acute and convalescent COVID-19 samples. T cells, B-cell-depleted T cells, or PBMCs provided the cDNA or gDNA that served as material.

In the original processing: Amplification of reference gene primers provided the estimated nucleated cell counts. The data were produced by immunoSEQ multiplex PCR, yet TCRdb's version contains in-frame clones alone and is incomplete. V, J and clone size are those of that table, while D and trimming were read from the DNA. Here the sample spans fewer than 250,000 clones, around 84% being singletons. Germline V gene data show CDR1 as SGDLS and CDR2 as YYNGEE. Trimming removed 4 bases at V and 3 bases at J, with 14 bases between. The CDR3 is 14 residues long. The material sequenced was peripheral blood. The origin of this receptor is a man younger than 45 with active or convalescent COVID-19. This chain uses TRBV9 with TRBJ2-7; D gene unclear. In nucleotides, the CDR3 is TGTGCCAGCAGCTATGACCCAGGCGTCTACGAGCAGTACTTC. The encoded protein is CASSYDPGVYEQYF.